The clone carrying this T cell receptor (beta chain) came up many times. With iRepertoire HTBI primers and Arm-PCR of CDR3 regions, TCR beta libraries were built. TCRdb reprocessed the multiplex PCR reads via MiXCR and lists one record per CDR3 protein. The table lists 500,000 to 700,000 distinct CDR3 sequences, roughly 15% of them singletons. Described time point: newly diagnosed GD, antithyroid drugs for less than 3 months. PBMC RNA served as the TCR library source. The data were taken from a study of regulatory T cells in long-lasting Graves disease. V shed 4 bases, J shed 5 bases, and the junction held 11 bases outside the gene matches. The CDR3 totals 18 residues. The data also belong to a second study, concerning T cells in Graves' hyperthyroidism and ophthalmopathy. That paper notes: Graves' hyperthyroidism is called stable when ophthalmopathy does not progress within 18 months.

This rearrangement joins TRBV12-3 or TRBV12-4 to TRBJ2-5, with TRBD2 matching over 15 bases. This specimen consisted of peripheral blood mononuclear cells (PBMCs), obtained at new diagnosis, from a patient treated with antithyroid drugs. This sequence was found in a woman aged 30 to 39 with Graves disease. The CDR3: CASSSGTSGRWRGETQYF. CDR3 bases: TGTGCCAGCAGTTCCGGGACTAGCGGGAGGTGGCGGGGGGAGACCCAGTACTTC.